These 9 T cell receptor beta chains share one sample of origin, sequenced in a study of blood T cell repertoires in COVID-19. Clones were sequenced by immunoSEQ multiplex PCR, and TCRdb holds only the in-frame ones, with some missing. The data show about 300,000 clones, 89% seen once. Sequences were obtained from PBMCs or T cells enriched from blood (not recorded which). These receptors all stem from a woman aged 40 to 49 who had recovered from COVID-19.

The chain employs TRBV5-4 and TRBJ2-2, with 8 bases lining up with TRBD2. After removal of 4 bases from V and 0 bases from J, the junction contained 8 bases not matched to a gene. Germline V gene sequence: CDR1 SGHNT, CDR2 YYREEE (reference sequence). The CDR3 has 17 residues. CDR3 sequence: CASSRRETSANTGELFF. For the CDR3, the DNA is TGTGCCAGCAGCCGACGAGAGACTAGCGCGAACACCGGGGAGCTGTTTTTT.

The rearrangement joins TRBV27 to TRBJ2-7, with TRBD1 matching over 7 bases. Germline assignment: CDR1 MNHEY and CDR2 SMNVEV (reference sequence). J lost 5 bases, V lost 3 bases, and 4 bases had no gene match. The CDR3 is 13 amino acids. This CDR3 is CASSFRDRHEQYF. The CDR3 nucleotides read TGTGCCAGCAGTTTCCGGGACAGACACGAGCAGTACTTC.

The chain links TRBV6-5 to TRBJ1-4, with D tentatively TRBD1 (6 bases). The CDR3 runs 15 residues. Germline V gene data show CDR1 as MNHEY and CDR2 as SVGAGI. V was shortened by 5 bases and J by 4 bases, with 14 bases between the two germline ends. The CDR3 DNA follows: TGTGCCAGCAGTCCATCAGGGGCTAATAATGAAAAACTGTTTTTT. It specifies CASSPSGANNEKLFF.

The rearrangement links TRBV9 to TRBJ2-7; weak D call: TRBD2 (6 bases). CDR3 size: 13 residues. Germline CDR1 reads SGDLS; CDR2 reads YYNGEE. V was trimmed by 0 bases and J by 4 bases, leaving 8 bases between them. CDR3 sequence: CASSVGAGYEQYF. CDR3 nucleotide sequence: TGTGCCAGCAGCGTAGGGGCGGGGTACGAGCAGTACTTC.

The chain links TRBV5-4 to TRBJ2-3, with 10 bases aligning to TRBD2. Germline assignment: CDR1 SGHNT and CDR2 YYREEE (reference sequence). The CDR3 has 16 residues. J was trimmed by 7 bases and V by 1 base; bases with no gene match: 9. This CDR3 is CASSLSSWTSGNTQYF. CDR3 in DNA: TGTGCCAGCAGCTTGTCTTCTTGGACTAGCGGAAATACGCAGTATTTT.

The chain employs TRBV30 and TRBJ2-5; 10 bases are shared with TRBD1. This CDR3 spans 16 amino acids. The trim removed 5 bases at V and 2 bases at J, leaving 11 bases unmatched. The germline CDR1 and CDR2 sequences are GTSNPN and SVGIG (reference sequence). In DNA form, the CDR3 reads TGTGCCTGGGGACGGGGGACAGGGGTACAGCAAGAGACCCAGTACTTC. Protein: CAWGRGTGVQQETQYF.

The chain is built from TRBV4-1 and TRBJ1-1; D call uncertain. Per germline, CDR1 MGHRA and CDR2 YSYEKL. V gave up 4 bases and J gave up 3 bases, with 9 bases separating them. This CDR3 contains 13 residues. CDR3 sequence reads: CASSRWGDTEAFF. For the CDR3, the DNA is TGCGCCAGCAGCCGCTGGGGAGACACTGAAGCTTTCTTT.

CDR3 protein: CAIIPRTSGGPSSNEQFF. The DNA of the CDR3 is TGTGCCATCATTCCTAGGACTAGCGGGGGGCCTAGTTCCAATGAGCAGTTCTTC. This chain joins TRBV10-3 and TRBJ2-1; 14 bases align to TRBD2. The trim removed 7 bases at V and 6 bases at J, leaving 14 bases unmatched. CDR3 length: 18 amino acids. The germline V gene has CDR1 ENHRY and CDR2 SYGVKD.

The chain recombines TRBV6-1 with TRBJ2-7, with D perhaps TRBD1 (6 bases). This CDR3 is built from 14 residues. Germline loops: CDR1 MNHNS, CDR2 SASEGT. Trimming removed 2 bases at V and 6 bases at J, with 14 bases between. CDR3 amino acids: CASSESRGRGEQYF. CDR3 sequence (DNA): TGTGCCAGCAGTGAATCCAGAGGCAGGGGCGAGCAGTACTTC.